A single sample gave rise to the 15 T cell receptor beta chains below, sequenced in a study of cytomegalovirus exposure and HLA in healthy donors. The PCR made use of 60 Vbeta and 13 Jbeta primers. Only in-frame clones appear in the TCRdb table, and some are missing; sequencing was by immunoSEQ multiplex PCR. Here the sample spans under 200,000 clones, about 80% being singletons. The material sequenced was PBMCs. Every receptor here comes from a woman aged 30 to 39 in good health and CMV-seropositive.

J is TRBJ1-1 and V is TRBV5-1; 8 positions agree with TRBD1. CDR1 SGHRS and CDR2 YFSETQ come from the germline V gene. V shed 4 bases and J 5 bases; nucleotides not matched to a gene: 7. The CDR3 spans 14 residues. The CDR3 DNA sequence: TGCGCCAGCAGCCGGGGACAGGAGGGAACTGAAGCTTTCTTT. As protein: CASSRGQEGTEAFF.

V gene TRBV11-2 combines with J gene TRBJ2-2; 8 bases align to TRBD2. J was trimmed by 5 bases and V by 8 bases; bases with no gene match: 10. Germline V gives CDR1 SGHAT, CDR2 FQNNGV. The CDR3 is made up of 15 amino acids. The CDR3 coding sequence is TGTGCCAGCTCCCGGGGGGGAGGACGGACCGGGGAGCTGTTTTTT. Residues: CASSRGGGRTGELFF.

The sample holds a few counts of this clone. The genes are TRBV4-3 and TRBJ2-7, with D possibly being TRBD2 (6 bases). V lost 1 base and J 2 bases, leaving 12 bases between the germline ends. CDR1 is LGHNA, CDR2 YSLEER, per germline. CDR3 length equals 15 residues. CDR3 in amino acids: CASSQGLADTYEQYF. In DNA form, the CDR3 reads TGCGCCAGCAGCCAAGGTTTAGCGGATACCTACGAGCAGTACTTC.

This clone was seen just once. The chain joins TRBV10-3 to TRBJ2-2, with a tentative D call TRBD2 (5 bases). The CDR3 loop spans 16 amino acids. Per germline, CDR1 ENHRY and CDR2 SYGVKD. V lost 0 bases and J 2 bases, leaving 10 bases between the germline ends. The CDR3 DNA sequence: TGTGCCATCAGTGAGTCATTGGACTCCAACACCGGGGAGCTGTTTTTT. Protein: CAISESLDSNTGELFF.

The V gene is TRBV25-1, the J gene TRBJ2-1; maybe TRBD2 (6 bases). The germline V gene encodes CDR1 MGHDK and CDR2 SYGVNS. CDR3 length: 15 residues. Trimming removed 4 bases from V and 0 bases from J, with 10 bases in between. CDR3 nucleotides: TGTGCCAGCAGTGCAACCGGGAGCTCCTACAATGAGCAGTTCTTC. Protein product: CASSATGSSYNEQFF.

The rearrangement joins TRBV6-5 to TRBJ2-5, with 9 bases matching TRBD1. The J call may be wrong; the DNA end is better matched by TRBJ2-7. CDR3 size: 13 residues. Germline lookup yields CDR1 MNHEY and CDR2 SVGAGI. The CDR3 DNA reads TGTGCCAGCAGCCGACAGGGGGTACACGAGCAGTACTTC. This encodes CASSRQGVHEQYF.

This rearrangement joins TRBV4-3 to TRBJ1-1; no definite D call. This CDR3 region has 13 residues. The ends were cut back, 1 base at V and 7 bases at J, with 10 bases in the middle. The germline CDR1 and CDR2 sequences are LGHNA and YSLEER. CDR3 residues: CASSQVVYDEAFF. CDR3 DNA sequence: TGCGCCAGCAGCCAAGTCGTCTACGATGAAGCTTTCTTT.

The rearrangement joins TRBV10-1 to TRBJ1-2, with a tentative D call TRBD1 (6 bases). The CDR3 totals 13 residues. In germline, CDR1 is WNHNN, CDR2 SYGVQD (reference sequence). The V end was cut by 8 bases, the J end by 4 bases, with 14 bases between. Here the CDR3 DNA reads TGCGCCAGCCCTGACGGACAGACCTATGGCTACACCTTC. It is translated as CASPDGQTYGYTF.

Details on this clone: A junction end diverges from the germline sequence, so it may reflect a read error. The gene calls are TRBV7-9 and TRBJ1-1; D not resolved. CDR3 length equals 13 residues. CDR1 and CDR2 (germline): SEHNR, FQNEAQ (reference sequence). The CDR3 loop reads CSSSPITNTEAFF. As DNA, the CDR3 is TGTTCCAGCAGCCCTATCACGAACACTGAAGCTTTCTTT.

The V gene is TRBV27, the J gene TRBJ2-7, with TRBD1 identical over 8 bases. CDR3 size: 14 residues. Germline trimming cut 3 bases from V and 7 bases from J; bases unmatched to any gene: 8. From germline, CDR1 is MNHEY and CDR2 SMNVEV (reference sequence). The CDR3 DNA reads TGTGCCAGCAGTTTTTATCAGGGGGCTAGAGAGCAGTACTTC. As protein: CASSFYQGAREQYF.

The sample holds a few counts of this clone. V is TRBV29-1 and J is TRBJ2-5; a possible D gene is TRBD2 (6 bases). V gave up 7 bases and J gave up 3 bases, with 15 bases separating them. The CDR3 consists of 13 residues. Germline V gene sequence: CDR1 SQVTM, CDR2 ANQGSEA. CDR3 region: CSADPGVKETQYF. The CDR3, as DNA: TGCAGCGCAGACCCGGGAGTTAAAGAGACCCAGTACTTC.

The V and J genes are TRBV9 and TRBJ1-1; the D is unclear. The CDR3 consists of 14 residues. Germline V gives CDR1 SGDLS, CDR2 YYNGEE. Trimming took 2 bases from V and 3 from J, leaving 11 bases between them. The CDR3: CASSVRSGDTEAFF. CDR3 in DNA: TGTGCCAGCAGCGTCCGGAGCGGGGACACTGAAGCTTTCTTT.

This chain links TRBV11-2 with TRBJ2-3; TRBD1 agrees at 9 bases. CDR1 and CDR2 from the germline V gene are SGHAT and FQNNGV. Trimming took 6 bases from V and 4 from J; bases not matched to a gene: 8. This CDR3 region has 15 residues. This CDR3 is CASRLVTGGADTQYF. The DNA for the CDR3 is TGTGCCAGCAGACTCGTTACAGGGGGCGCAGATACGCAGTATTTT.

The V call is TRBV6-5, the J call TRBJ2-2; D might be TRBD2 (6 bases). Germline V gene lookup returns CDR1 MNHEY and CDR2 SVGAGI. CDR3 length: 15 residues. The V end lost 3 bases, the J end lost 2 bases, and 10 bases lay between the germline ends. The CDR3 here is CASSYGGINTGELFF. The CDR3, as DNA: TGTGCCAGCAGTTATGGAGGGATTAACACCGGGGAGCTGTTTTTT.

This clone was seen only a few times. This sequence joins TRBV18 and TRBJ2-7, with 11 bases lining up with TRBD2. The V gene end was trimmed by 6 bases and the J gene end by 7 bases; junction bases not matched to a gene: 11. This CDR3 is built from 15 residues. Germline V gives CDR1 KGHSH, CDR2 LQKENI. Here the CDR3 DNA reads TGTGCCAGCTCCCCAACACTAGCGGGGGAAGAGGAGCAGTACTTC. Protein product: CASSPTLAGEEEQYF.